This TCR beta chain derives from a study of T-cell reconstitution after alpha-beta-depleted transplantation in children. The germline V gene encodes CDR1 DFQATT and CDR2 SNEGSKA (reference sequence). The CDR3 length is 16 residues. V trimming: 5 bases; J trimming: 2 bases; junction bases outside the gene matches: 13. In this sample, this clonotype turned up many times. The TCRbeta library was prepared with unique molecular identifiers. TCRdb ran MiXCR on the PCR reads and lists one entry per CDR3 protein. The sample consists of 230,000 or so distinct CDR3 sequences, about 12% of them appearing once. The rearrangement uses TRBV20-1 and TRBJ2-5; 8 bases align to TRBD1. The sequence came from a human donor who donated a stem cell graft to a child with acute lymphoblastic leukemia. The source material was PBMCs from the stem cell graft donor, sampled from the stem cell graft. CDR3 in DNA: TGCAGTGCTGCCCCACCATTCGACAGGGGTCAAGAGACCCAGTACTTC. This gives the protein CSAAPPFDRGQETQYF.